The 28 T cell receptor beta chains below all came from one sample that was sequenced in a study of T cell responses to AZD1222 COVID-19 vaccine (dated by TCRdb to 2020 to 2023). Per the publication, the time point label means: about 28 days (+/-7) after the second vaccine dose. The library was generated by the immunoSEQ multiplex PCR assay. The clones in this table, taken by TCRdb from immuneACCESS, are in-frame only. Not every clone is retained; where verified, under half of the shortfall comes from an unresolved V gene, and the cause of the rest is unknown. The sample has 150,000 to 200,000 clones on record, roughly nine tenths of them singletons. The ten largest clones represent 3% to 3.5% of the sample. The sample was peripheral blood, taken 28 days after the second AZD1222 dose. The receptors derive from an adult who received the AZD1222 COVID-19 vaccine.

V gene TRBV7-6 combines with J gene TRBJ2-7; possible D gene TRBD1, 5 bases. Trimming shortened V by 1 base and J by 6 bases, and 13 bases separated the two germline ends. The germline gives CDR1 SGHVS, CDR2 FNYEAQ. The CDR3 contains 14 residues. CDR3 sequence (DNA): TGTGCCAGCAGCTTAGAGGGGCTATTCGGCGAGCAGTACTTC. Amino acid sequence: CASSLEGLFGEQYF.

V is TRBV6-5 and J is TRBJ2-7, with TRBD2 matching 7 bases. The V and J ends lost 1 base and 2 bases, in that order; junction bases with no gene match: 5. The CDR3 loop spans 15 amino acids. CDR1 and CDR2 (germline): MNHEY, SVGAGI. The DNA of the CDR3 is TGTGCCAGCAGTTACTACGGGACTAATGCCTACGAGCAGTACTTC. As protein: CASSYYGTNAYEQYF.

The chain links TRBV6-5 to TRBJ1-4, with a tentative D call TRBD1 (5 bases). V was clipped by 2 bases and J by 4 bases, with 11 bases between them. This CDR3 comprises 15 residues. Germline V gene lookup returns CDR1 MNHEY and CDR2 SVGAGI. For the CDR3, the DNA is TGTGCCAGCAGTTACAGCCATGGGGGTAATGAAAAACTGTTTTTT. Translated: CASSYSHGGNEKLFF.

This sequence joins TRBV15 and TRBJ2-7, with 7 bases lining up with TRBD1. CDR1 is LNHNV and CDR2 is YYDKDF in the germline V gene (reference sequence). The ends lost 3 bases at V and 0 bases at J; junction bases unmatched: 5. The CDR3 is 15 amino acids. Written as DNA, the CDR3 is TGTGCCACCAGCAGCGAGACAGGGTTCTCCTACGAGCAGTACTTC. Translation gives CATSSETGFSYEQYF.

In nucleotides, the CDR3 is TGTGCCAGCAAACCGTCTGGGGCCAACGTCCTGACTTTC. Translating it yields CASKPSGANVLTF. The V gene is TRBV12-3 or TRBV12-4, the J gene TRBJ2-6; no clear D gene. The CDR3 is 13 residues long. V dropped 7 bases and J dropped 1 base, with 5 bases sitting between them.

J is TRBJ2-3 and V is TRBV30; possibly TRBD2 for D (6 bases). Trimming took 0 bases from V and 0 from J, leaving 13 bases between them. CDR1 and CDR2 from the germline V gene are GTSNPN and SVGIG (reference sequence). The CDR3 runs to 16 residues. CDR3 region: CAWSVWRGRSTDTQYF. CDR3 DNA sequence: TGTGCCTGGAGTGTATGGAGGGGCCGGAGCACAGATACGCAGTATTTT.

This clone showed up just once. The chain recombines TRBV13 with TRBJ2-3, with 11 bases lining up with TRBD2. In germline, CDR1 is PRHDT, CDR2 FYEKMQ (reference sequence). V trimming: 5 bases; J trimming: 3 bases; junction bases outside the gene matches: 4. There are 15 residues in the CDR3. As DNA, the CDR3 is TGTGCCAGCAGCACTAGCGGGAGCTGGACAGATACGCAGTATTTT. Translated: CASSTSGSWTDTQYF. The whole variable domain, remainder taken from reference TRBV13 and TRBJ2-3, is AAGVIQSPRHLIKEKRETATLKCYPIPRHDTVYWYQQGPGQDPQFLISFYEKMQSDKGSIPDRFSAQQFSDYHSELNMSSLELGDSALYFCASSTSGSWTDTQYFGPGTRLTVL.

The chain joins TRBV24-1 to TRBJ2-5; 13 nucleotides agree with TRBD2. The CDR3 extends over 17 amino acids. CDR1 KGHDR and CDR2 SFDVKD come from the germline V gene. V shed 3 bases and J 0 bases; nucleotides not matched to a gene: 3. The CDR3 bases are TGTGCCACCAGTGATCGGGGACTAGCGGGGAACCAAGAGACCCAGTACTTC. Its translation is CATSDRGLAGNQETQYF.

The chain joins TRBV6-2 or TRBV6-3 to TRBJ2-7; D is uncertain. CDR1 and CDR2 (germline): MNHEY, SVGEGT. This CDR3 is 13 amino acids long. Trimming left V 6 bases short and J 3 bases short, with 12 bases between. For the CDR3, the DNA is TGTGCCAGCAGCCCAACCCCCCACTACGAGCAGTACTTC. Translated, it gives CASSPTPHYEQYF.

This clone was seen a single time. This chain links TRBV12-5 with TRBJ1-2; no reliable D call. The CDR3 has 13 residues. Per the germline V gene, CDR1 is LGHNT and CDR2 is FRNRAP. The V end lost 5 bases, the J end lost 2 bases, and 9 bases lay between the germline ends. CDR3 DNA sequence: TGTGCTAGTGGTGAACAGTGGAACTATGGCTACACCTTC. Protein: CASGEQWNYGYTF.

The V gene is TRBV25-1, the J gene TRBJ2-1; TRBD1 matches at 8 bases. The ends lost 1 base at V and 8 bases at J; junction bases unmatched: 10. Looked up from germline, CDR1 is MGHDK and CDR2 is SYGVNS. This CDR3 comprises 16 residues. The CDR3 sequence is CASSESNRGNLYEQFF. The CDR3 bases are TGTGCCAGCAGTGAATCGAACAGGGGGAACTTGTATGAGCAGTTCTTC.

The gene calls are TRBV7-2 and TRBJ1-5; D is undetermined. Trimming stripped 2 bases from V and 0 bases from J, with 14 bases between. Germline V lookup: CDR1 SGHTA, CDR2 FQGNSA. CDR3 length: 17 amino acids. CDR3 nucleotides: TGTGCCAGCAGCTTACGTCCCACAGCCTATAGCAATCAGCCCCAGCATTTT. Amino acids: CASSLRPTAYSNQPQHF.

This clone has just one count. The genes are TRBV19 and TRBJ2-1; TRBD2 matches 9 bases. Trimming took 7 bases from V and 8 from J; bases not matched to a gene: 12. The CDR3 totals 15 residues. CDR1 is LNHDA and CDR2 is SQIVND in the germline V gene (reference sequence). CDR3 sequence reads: CASKNPQRGRDEQFF. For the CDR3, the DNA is TGTGCCAGTAAAAATCCTCAACGCGGGAGGGATGAGCAGTTCTTC.

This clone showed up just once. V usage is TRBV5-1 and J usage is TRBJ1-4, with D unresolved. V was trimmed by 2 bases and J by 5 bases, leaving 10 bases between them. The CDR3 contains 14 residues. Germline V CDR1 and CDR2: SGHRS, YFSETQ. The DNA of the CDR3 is TGCGCCAGCAGCTTAAGGGAGTCAAATGAAAAACTGTTTTTT. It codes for CASSLRESNEKLFF.

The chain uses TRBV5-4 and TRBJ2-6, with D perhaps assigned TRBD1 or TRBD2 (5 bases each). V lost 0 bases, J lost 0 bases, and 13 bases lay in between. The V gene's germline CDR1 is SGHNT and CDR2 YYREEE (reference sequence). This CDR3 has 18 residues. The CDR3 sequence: CASSLAQLRGSGANVLTF. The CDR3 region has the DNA TGTGCCAGCAGCTTGGCCCAGCTGAGGGGCTCTGGGGCCAACGTCCTGACTTTC.

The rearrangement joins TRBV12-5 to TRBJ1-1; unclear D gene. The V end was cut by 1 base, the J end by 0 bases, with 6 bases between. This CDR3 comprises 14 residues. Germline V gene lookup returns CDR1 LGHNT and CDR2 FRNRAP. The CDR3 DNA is TGTGCTAGTGGTTTGGGACGGGTGAACACTGAAGCTTTCTTT. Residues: CASGLGRVNTEAFF.

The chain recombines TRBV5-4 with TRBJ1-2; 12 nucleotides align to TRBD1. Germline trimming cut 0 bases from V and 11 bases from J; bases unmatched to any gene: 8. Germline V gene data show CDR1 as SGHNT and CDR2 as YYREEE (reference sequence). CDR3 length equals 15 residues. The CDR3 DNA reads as TGTGCCAGCAGCTTGGCCAGGGGACAGGGGGCTCTTTACACCTTC. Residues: CASSLARGQGALYTF.

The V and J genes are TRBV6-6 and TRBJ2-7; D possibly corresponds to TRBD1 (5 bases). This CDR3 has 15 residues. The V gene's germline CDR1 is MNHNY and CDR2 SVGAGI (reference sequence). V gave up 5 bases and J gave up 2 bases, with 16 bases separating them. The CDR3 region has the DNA TGTGCCAGCAGTCACCTGTTAGACAGCCCCTACGAGCAGTACTTC. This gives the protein CASSHLLDSPYEQYF.

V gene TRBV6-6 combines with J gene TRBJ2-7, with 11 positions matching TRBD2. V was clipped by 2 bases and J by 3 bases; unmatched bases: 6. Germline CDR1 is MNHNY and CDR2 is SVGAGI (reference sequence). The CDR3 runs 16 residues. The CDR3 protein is CASSYAGLAGGYEQYF. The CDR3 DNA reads TGTGCCAGCAGTTACGCCGGACTAGCGGGTGGCTACGAGCAGTACTTC.

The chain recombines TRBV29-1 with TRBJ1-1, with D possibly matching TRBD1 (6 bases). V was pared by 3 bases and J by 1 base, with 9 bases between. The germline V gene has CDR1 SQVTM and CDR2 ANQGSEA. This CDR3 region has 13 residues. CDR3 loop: CSVEKGGNTEAFF. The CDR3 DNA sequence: TGCAGCGTTGAGAAGGGGGGGAACACTGAAGCTTTCTTT.

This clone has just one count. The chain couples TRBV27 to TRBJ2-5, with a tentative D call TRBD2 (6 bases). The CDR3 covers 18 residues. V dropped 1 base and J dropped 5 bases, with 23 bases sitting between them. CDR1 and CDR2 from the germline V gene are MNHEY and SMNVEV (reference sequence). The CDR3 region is CASSLFTPGDGRWETQYF. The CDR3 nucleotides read TGTGCCAGCAGTTTATTTACCCCGGGGGATGGGAGATGGGAGACCCAGTACTTC.

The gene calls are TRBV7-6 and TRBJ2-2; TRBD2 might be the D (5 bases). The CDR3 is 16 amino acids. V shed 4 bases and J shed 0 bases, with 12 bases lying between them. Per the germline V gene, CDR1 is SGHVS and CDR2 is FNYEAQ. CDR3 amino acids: CASSSRVGANTGELFF. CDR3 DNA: TGTGCCAGCAGCTCAAGGGTCGGGGCGAACACCGGGGAGCTGTTTTTT.

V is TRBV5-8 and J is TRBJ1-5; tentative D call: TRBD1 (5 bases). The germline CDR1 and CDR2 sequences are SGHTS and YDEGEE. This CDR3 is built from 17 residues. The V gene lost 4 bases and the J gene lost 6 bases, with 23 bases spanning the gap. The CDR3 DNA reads TGTGCCAGCAGCCGGCTCCAGGATGGGGGTAGAAGTCAGCCCCAGCATTTT. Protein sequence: CASSRLQDGGRSQPQHF.

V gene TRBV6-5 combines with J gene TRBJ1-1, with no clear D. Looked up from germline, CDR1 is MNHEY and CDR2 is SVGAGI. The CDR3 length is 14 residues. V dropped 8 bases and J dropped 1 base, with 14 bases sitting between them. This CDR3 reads CASQSRRGNTEAFF. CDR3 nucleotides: TGTGCCAGCCAGAGCCGACGGGGGAACACTGAAGCTTTCTTT.

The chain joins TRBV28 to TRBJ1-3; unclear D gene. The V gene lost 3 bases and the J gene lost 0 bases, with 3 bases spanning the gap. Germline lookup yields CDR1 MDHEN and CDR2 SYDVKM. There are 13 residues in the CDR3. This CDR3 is CASSFVSGNTIYF. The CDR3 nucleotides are TGTGCCAGCAGTTTTGTCTCTGGAAACACCATATATTTT.

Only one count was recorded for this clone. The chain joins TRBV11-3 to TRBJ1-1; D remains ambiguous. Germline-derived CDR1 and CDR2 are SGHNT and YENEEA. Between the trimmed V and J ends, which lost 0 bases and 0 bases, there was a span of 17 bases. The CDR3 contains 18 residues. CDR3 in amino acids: CASSLDGRPDGMNTEAFF. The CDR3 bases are TGTGCCAGCAGCTTAGATGGAAGACCGGACGGCATGAACACTGAAGCTTTCTTT.

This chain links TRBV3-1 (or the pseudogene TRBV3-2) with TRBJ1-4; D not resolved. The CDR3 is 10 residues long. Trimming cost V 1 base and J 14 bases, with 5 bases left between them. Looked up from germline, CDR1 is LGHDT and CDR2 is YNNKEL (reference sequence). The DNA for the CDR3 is TGTGCCAGCAGCCAAGTCGAGCTGTTTTTT. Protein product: CASSQVELFF.

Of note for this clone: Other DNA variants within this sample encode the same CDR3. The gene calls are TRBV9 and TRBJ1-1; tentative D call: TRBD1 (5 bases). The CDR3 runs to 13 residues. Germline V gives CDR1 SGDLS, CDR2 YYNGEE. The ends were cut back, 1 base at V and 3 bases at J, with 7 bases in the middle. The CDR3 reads CASSVLGDTEAFF. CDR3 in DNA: TGTGCCAGCAGCGTATTGGGGGACACTGAAGCTTTCTTT.